The clone carrying this T cell receptor beta chain was counted many times. CDR1 is DFQATT, CDR2 SNEGSKA, per germline (reference sequence). Trimming shortened V by 4 bases and J by 2 bases, and 11 bases separated the two germline ends. The CDR3 runs to 13 residues. Researchers prepared the TCRbeta library using unique molecular identifiers, the study reports. TCRdb independently ran MiXCR on the PCR reads; one entry per CDR3 protein. The table shows 600,000 to 700,000 distinct CDR3 sequences, with around a sixth occurring only once. These data belong to a study of T-cell reconstitution after alpha-beta-depleted transplantation in children.

The chain has TRBV20-1 and TRBJ1-2; no firm D call. This receptor was taken from a human donor who donated a stem cell graft to a child with acute myeloid leukemia. The sample was PBMCs from the stem cell graft donor, taken from the stem cell graft. CDR3 protein: CSAKEGQNYGYTF. CDR3 nucleotide sequence: TGCAGTGCTAAGGAAGGGCAGAACTATGGCTACACCTTC.